The clone carrying this T cell receptor beta chain was recorded once. This sample was included in a study of tumor-infiltrating lymphocytes in localized non-small cell lung cancer. On the study more broadly: Each patient gave resected tumor and non-adjacent uninvolved lung tissue.

Profiled with immunoSEQ multiplex PCR; TCRdb holds only in-frame clones, not every one. The data hold 13,000 to 15,000 clones, with 75% to 85% observed a single time. Per germline, CDR1 MDHEN and CDR2 SYDVKM. V dropped 5 bases and J dropped 3 bases, with 16 bases sitting between them. This CDR3 is 15 amino acids long. The sample taken for sequencing was lung tumor tissue. The V and J genes are TRBV28 and TRBJ1-2; possibly TRBD1 for D (5 bases). This clonotype was sampled from a human donor with non-small cell lung cancer. CDR3 protein: CASSPETRGYYGYTF. The CDR3 DNA reads TGTGCCAGCAGTCCAGAGACCCGGGGGTACTATGGCTACACCTTC.